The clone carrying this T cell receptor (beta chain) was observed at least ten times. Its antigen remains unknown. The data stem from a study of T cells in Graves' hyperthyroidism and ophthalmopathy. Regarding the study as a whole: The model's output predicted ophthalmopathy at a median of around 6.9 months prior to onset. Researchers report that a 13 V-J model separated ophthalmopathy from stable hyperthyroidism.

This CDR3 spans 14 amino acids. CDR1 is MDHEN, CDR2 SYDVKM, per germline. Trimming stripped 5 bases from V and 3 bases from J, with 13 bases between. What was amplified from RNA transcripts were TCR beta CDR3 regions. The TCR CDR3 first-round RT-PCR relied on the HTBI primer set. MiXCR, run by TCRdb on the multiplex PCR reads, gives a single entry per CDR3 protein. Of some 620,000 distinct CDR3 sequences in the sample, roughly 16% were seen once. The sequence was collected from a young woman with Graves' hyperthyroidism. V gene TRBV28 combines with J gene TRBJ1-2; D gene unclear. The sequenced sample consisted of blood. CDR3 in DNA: TGTGCCAGCAGTCTCCAGGCCCGGGACTATGGCTACACCTTC. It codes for CASSLQARDYGYTF.